One and the same sample provided the 29 T cell receptor beta chains below, sequenced in a study of CD8+ T cells in alopecia areata. RNA extraction was followed by reverse transcription into cDNA, which acted as the sequencing template. Generated by immunoSEQ multiplex PCR, the TCRdb table keeps only in-frame clones and is missing some. Among 69,000 or so clones listed, 60% were seen once. The sequences come from CD8+ T cells sorted from blood, collected at week 0. These receptor sequences come from a human donor with alopecia areata.

This clone has only one observation. The rearrangement links TRBV2 to TRBJ2-4; 11 bases match TRBD2. The germline gives CDR1 SNHLY, CDR2 FYNNEI. The CDR3 loop spans 14 amino acids. The junction had 9 bases not matched to a gene; V was cut back by 11 bases and J by 6 bases. CDR3 nucleotide sequence: TGTGCCGGTAGCGGGGGGGCCGGAAGAAACATTCAGTACTTC. It yields the protein CAGSGGAGRNIQYF.

This chain uses TRBV29-1 with TRBJ2-7; D might be TRBD1 (5 bases). The CDR3 covers 13 residues. Trimming cost V 2 bases and J 1 base, with 9 bases left between them. Germline V gene data show CDR1 as SQVTM and CDR2 as ANQGSEA. The CDR3: CSVERGGSYEQYF. In DNA form, the CDR3 reads TGCAGCGTTGAAAGGGGCGGTTCCTACGAGCAGTACTTC.

This chain uses TRBV4-3 with TRBJ2-4; D unresolved. The germline V gene encodes CDR1 LGHNA and CDR2 YSLEER. The CDR3 sequence is 15 residues long. Trimming removed 1 base from V and 0 bases from J, with 7 bases in between. The CDR3 coding sequence is TGCGCCAGCAGCCAAGTATGGTCAGCCAAAAACATTCAGTACTTC. Protein sequence: CASSQVWSAKNIQYF.

The V and J genes are TRBV11-1 and TRBJ2-5, with D possibly TRBD2 on 5 matching bases. Trimming removed 1 base at V and 5 bases at J, with 11 bases between. Germline assignment: CDR1 SGHAT and CDR2 FQDESV (reference sequence). The CDR3 is 14 amino acids. CDR3 protein: CASSLVPRAETQYF. The CDR3 nucleotides are TGTGCCAGCAGCTTAGTACCGAGGGCGGAGACCCAGTACTTC.

In the case of this clone: A junction end diverges from the germline sequence, so it may reflect a read error. The chain combines TRBV5-1 with TRBJ2-1; the D gene could be TRBD1 or TRBD2 (6 bases each). CDR3 length: 12 residues. Germline V gives CDR1 SGHRS, CDR2 YFSETQ. This chain's CDR3 is CASIGGDNGQFF. CDR3 coding DNA: TGCGCCAGCATAGGCGGGGACAATGGGCAGTTCTTC.

The sample holds a few counts of this clone. The chain has TRBV2 and TRBJ2-3, with D tentatively TRBD1 or TRBD2 (5 bases each). This CDR3 has 14 amino acids. V gave up 6 bases and J gave up 6 bases, with 16 bases separating them. CDR1 and CDR2 (germline): SNHLY, FYNNEI. CDR3 loop: CASSLVGGSDTQYF. The CDR3 DNA reads as TGTGCCAGCAGCCTCGTTGGGGGTTCGGATACGCAGTATTTT. The full variable domain, completed using reference TRBV2 and TRBJ2-3, is EPEVTQTPSHQVTQMGQEVILRCVPISNHLYFYWYRQILGQKVEFLVSFYNNEISEKSEIFDDQFSVERPDGSNFTLKIRSTKLEDSAMYFCASSLVGGSDTQYFGPGTRLTVL.

The chain is built from TRBV6-5 and TRBJ1-2, with D unclear. The V end was cut by 3 bases, the J end by 4 bases, with 12 bases between. Germline lookup yields CDR1 MNHEY and CDR2 SVGAGI. CDR3 size: 14 residues. This CDR3 reads CASSYTSWGYGYTF. The CDR3 DNA reads as TGTGCCAGCAGTTATACGAGTTGGGGCTATGGCTACACCTTC.

This clone was observed a handful of times. V and J are TRBV27 and TRBJ2-7; TRBD2 might be the D (6 bases). Germline CDR1 MNHEY, CDR2 SMNVEV (reference sequence). CDR3 length: 15 residues. The germline V and J ends were trimmed by 3 bases and 0 bases, with 12 bases remaining between them. CDR3 region: CASSFGGADSYEQYF. The CDR3 coding sequence is TGTGCCAGCAGTTTCGGAGGGGCCGACTCCTACGAGCAGTACTTC.

V is TRBV4-1 and J is TRBJ2-7; 10 bases are shared with TRBD1. Per germline, CDR1 MGHRA and CDR2 YSYEKL. Trimming cost V 0 bases and J 2 bases; bases outside gene matches: 4. This CDR3 has 16 amino acids. The CDR3 here is CASSQDPGQGAYEQYF. The CDR3 DNA is TGCGCCAGCAGCCAAGACCCCGGACAGGGGGCCTACGAGCAGTACTTC.

The CDR3 sequence: CASSLALAGGDEQYF. The DNA of the CDR3 is TGTGCCAGCAGCTTAGCACTAGCGGGAGGAGACGAGCAGTACTTC. This rearrangement joins TRBV7-9 to TRBJ2-5, with 12 bases identical to TRBD2. The closer fit of TRBJ2-7 to the DNA end suggests the J call may be wrong. The length of the CDR3 is 15 residues. Per the germline V gene, CDR1 is SEHNR and CDR2 is FQNEAQ (reference sequence).

This clone was recorded a few times. The chain combines TRBV5-1 with TRBJ2-3; D is ambiguous. The CDR3 sequence is 11 residues long. Between the trimmed V and J ends, which lost 4 bases and 4 bases, there was a span of 4 bases. Germline assignment: CDR1 SGHRS and CDR2 YFSETQ. Here the CDR3 reads CASSAPDTQYF. CDR3 coding DNA: TGCGCCAGCAGCGCCCCAGATACGCAGTATTTT.

The chain couples TRBV14 to TRBJ2-7; 12 nucleotides line up with TRBD1. Germline loops: CDR1 SGHDN, CDR2 FVKESK. This CDR3 spans 16 amino acids. J was trimmed by 6 bases and V by 5 bases; bases with no gene match: 11. The CDR3: CASSDRWGQGAFEQYF. In nucleotides, the CDR3 is TGTGCCAGCAGCGACCGGTGGGGACAGGGGGCCTTCGAGCAGTACTTC.

The gene calls are TRBV29-1 and TRBJ2-7; D not resolved. The CDR3 is 12 amino acids. The ends were cut back, 1 base at V and 2 bases at J, with 6 bases in the middle. Germline V gene lookup returns CDR1 SQVTM and CDR2 ANQGSEA. The CDR3 spells CSVEVRAYEQYF. The CDR3 nucleotides are TGCAGCGTTGAAGTCCGGGCCTACGAGCAGTACTTC.

The rearrangement links TRBV25-1 to TRBJ1-2, with D perhaps matching TRBD1 (6 bases). V lost 4 bases and J lost 7, with 13 bases in between. CDR3 length equals 13 residues. In germline, CDR1 is MGHDK, CDR2 SYGVNS. The CDR3, as DNA: TGTGCCAGCAGTGCCCTAGGGGGGTCTGGCTACACCTTC. Protein product: CASSALGGSGYTF.

The rearrangement joins TRBV27 to TRBJ2-1; 16 bases match TRBD2. This CDR3 is built from 16 residues. Trimming took 3 bases from V and 16 from J; bases not matched to a gene: 12. Germline lookup yields CDR1 MNHEY and CDR2 SMNVEV (reference sequence). CDR3 bases: TGTGCCAGCAGTTTGGGGACTAGCGGGAGGGCCAAAAACCCCTTCTTC. Translated, it gives CASSLGTSGRAKNPFF.

This chain connects TRBV7-3 to TRBJ1-2, with TRBD1 identical over 8 bases. The CDR3 totals 13 residues. The V and J ends lost 6 bases and 3 bases, in that order; junction bases with no gene match: 3. The germline V gene has CDR1 SGHTA and CDR2 FQGTGA. CDR3 sequence reads: CASSPTGDYGYTF. The CDR3 coding sequence is TGTGCCAGCAGTCCGACAGGGGACTATGGCTACACCTTC. Complete variable domain (other parts from reference TRBV7-3 and TRBJ1-2): GAGVSQTPSNKVTEKGKYVELRCDPISGHTALYWYRQSLGQGPEFLIYFQGTGAADDSGLPNDRFFAVRPEGSVSTLKIQRTERGDSAVYLCASSPTGDYGYTFGSGTRLTVV.

This chain links TRBV7-9 with TRBJ2-4; TRBD1 matches 8 bases. The CDR3 is 12 residues long. The V gene's germline CDR1 is SEHNR and CDR2 FQNEAQ (reference sequence). V was pared by 5 bases and J by 8 bases, with 2 bases of the junction left unmatched. CDR3 nucleotides: TGTGCCAGCAGCCTGGGACAGGACATTCAGTACTTC. Amino acids: CASSLGQDIQYF.

The chain joins TRBV14 to TRBJ2-7; 7 nucleotides agree with TRBD2. V was pared by 0 bases and J by 1 base, with 3 bases of the junction left unmatched. CDR3 length: 15 amino acids. Germline CDR1 reads SGHDN; CDR2 reads FVKESK. The DNA of the CDR3 is TGTGCCAGCAGCCAAGAGCGGGGGACTTCCTACGAGCAGTACTTC. This codes for CASSQERGTSYEQYF.

This chain connects TRBV7-9 to TRBJ2-1, with TRBD1 matching 8 bases. CDR1 and CDR2 from the germline V gene are SEHNR and FQNEAQ (reference sequence). The CDR3 is 15 amino acids. The V segment lost 1 base and the J segment 5 bases; nucleotides outside the gene matches: 4. CDR3: CASSLGIQGDNEQFF. The CDR3 DNA sequence: TGTGCCAGCAGCTTAGGGATACAGGGGGACAATGAGCAGTTCTTC.

The V gene is TRBV30, the J gene TRBJ1-2; 7 bases align to TRBD1. The CDR3 is 13 residues long. CDR1 is GTSNPN, CDR2 SVGIG, per germline (reference sequence). V lost 5 bases, J lost 6 bases, and 9 bases stayed unmatched. The CDR3 bases are TGTGCCTGGTGCAAGAGAACAGGGGATGGCTACACCTTC. As protein: CAWCKRTGDGYTF.

This clone was picked up a small number of times. The chain links TRBV2 to TRBJ2-2; weak D call: TRBD2 (5 bases). Trimming took off 6 bases at V and 5 bases at J, with 16 bases between the two ends. Germline values: CDR1 SNHLY, CDR2 FYNNEI. This CDR3 has 15 amino acids. CDR3 nucleotides: TGTGCCAGCAGAGAGTACAACGGGGTAACCGGGGAGCTGTTTTTT. This gives the protein CASREYNGVTGELFF.

The chain has TRBV6-5 and TRBJ2-7; either TRBD1 or TRBD2 may fit D (5 bases each). This CDR3 comprises 14 residues. V was cut by 6 bases and J by 7 bases, with 19 bases left in between. Germline V lookup: CDR1 MNHEY, CDR2 SVGAGI. The CDR3 DNA sequence: TGTGCCAGCAGCCAGCCGGGACGGCCCTCTGAGCAGTACTTC. Translating gives CASSQPGRPSEQYF.

The chain carries TRBV7-9 and TRBJ1-1; no reliable D call. The V gene lost 6 bases and the J gene lost 1 base, with 6 bases spanning the gap. The CDR3 runs 12 residues. Germline CDR1 and CDR2: SEHNR and FQNEAQ (reference sequence). CDR3 region: CASSRGNTEAFF. The CDR3 region has the DNA TGTGCCAGCAGTCGGGGGAACACTGAAGCTTTCTTT.

The chain is built from TRBV2 and TRBJ1-5, with no clear D. The CDR3 contains 11 residues. The V end lost 3 bases, the J end lost 15 bases, and 12 bases lay between the germline ends. The germline CDR1 and CDR2 sequences are SNHLY and FYNNEI. The CDR3 loop is CASSDSLTWHF. The CDR3 coding sequence is TGTGCCAGCAGTGACAGTCTAACGTGGCATTTT.

J is TRBJ2-1 and V is TRBV9, with 7 bases that match TRBD1. Germline assignment: CDR1 SGDLS and CDR2 YYNGEE. This CDR3 is built from 14 residues. Trimming took 1 base from V and 8 from J; bases not matched to a gene: 6. CDR3 coding DNA: TGTGCCAGCAGCGTATTTACAGGGGTGGATGAGCAGTTCTTC. As protein: CASSVFTGVDEQFF.

The CDR3 DNA sequence: TGCAGCGTTGTAAGGGGCTATGGCTACACCTTC. This gives the protein CSVVRGYGYTF. This chain links TRBV29-1 with TRBJ1-2; D is possibly TRBD1 (5 bases). Germline CDR1 SQVTM, CDR2 ANQGSEA. The CDR3 length is 11 residues. Trimming left V 4 bases short and J 4 bases short, with 7 bases between. Supplemented by reference TRBV29-1 and TRBJ1-2, the full variable domain reads SAVISQKPSRDICQRGTSLTIQCQVDSQVTMMFWYRQQPGQSLTLIATANQGSEATYESGFVIDKFPISRPNLTFSTLTVSNMSPEDSSIYLCSVVRGYGYTFGSGTRLTVV.

The chain employs TRBV27 and TRBJ2-1, with D unresolved. The CDR3 sequence is 15 residues long. Germline loops: CDR1 MNHEY, CDR2 SMNVEV (reference sequence). V shed 3 bases and J shed 0 bases, with 9 bases lying between them. DNA for the CDR3: TGTGCCAGCAGTTTTTCCCAGAACTCCTACAATGAGCAGTTCTTC. Translation gives CASSFSQNSYNEQFF.

The chain recombines TRBV2 with TRBJ1-5; D is unresolved. From germline, CDR1 is SNHLY and CDR2 FYNNEI. CDR3 length equals 14 residues. V was clipped by 3 bases and J by 1 base, with 7 bases between them. In nucleotides, the CDR3 is TGTGCCAGCAGTGACCCCGGAAGCAATCAGCCCCAGCATTTT. Protein product: CASSDPGSNQPQHF.

In this sample, this clone turned up a few times. The rearrangement links TRBV30 to TRBJ2-3; TRBD2 aligns across 13 bases. This CDR3 is built from 16 residues. Germline V lookup: CDR1 GTSNPN, CDR2 SVGIG (reference sequence). V lost 0 bases, J lost 4 bases, and 4 bases stayed unmatched. CDR3 residues: CAWSVLAGGHPDTQYF. CDR3 bases: TGTGCCTGGAGTGTACTAGCGGGAGGGCACCCAGATACGCAGTATTTT.